This is a list of T cell receptor beta chains from one sample in a study of T-cell reconstitution after alpha-beta-depleted transplantation in children. Via MiXCR, TCRdb re-called the PCR reads, giving one row per CDR3 protein. The repertoire has 400,000 to 500,000 distinct CDR3 sequences, roughly a tenth of them found once; the top ten carry roughly 5%. The sequencing used PBMCs from the stem cell graft donor, collected from the stem cell graft. The origin of the receptors is a human donor who donated a stem cell graft to a child with acute myeloid leukemia. Both conserved end residues are part of each CDR3. D genes are given only for firm matches. Rows give clone size only sometimes, using once, few, many, or a class for an expanded clone.

J,length,size,V,D,DNA,CDR3
TRBJ1-2,13,few,TRBV20-1,NA,TGCAGTGCTAGACGGGACGCCGGGGGAGGCTACACCTTC,CSARRDAGGGYTF
TRBJ2-1,12,NA,TRBV7-2,NA,TGTGCCAGCAGCTTAGACGCCAGTAGGCAGTTCTTC,CASSLDASRQFF
TRBJ2-3,12,NA,TRBV12-3/TRBV12-4,NA,TGTGCCAGCAGTCATGACCATTTTACGCAGTATTTT,CASSHDHFTQYF
TRBJ2-3,15,many,TRBV20-1,NA,TGCAGTGCTAGAGATCCGAGGGTTGGGACAGATACGCAGTATTTT,CSARDPRVGTDTQYF
TRBJ2-1,11,many,TRBV5-1,NA,TGTGCCAGCAGTCTATACAATGAGCAGTTCTTC,CASSLYNEQFF
TRBJ1-1,15,many,TRBV4-2,TRBD1,TGTGCCACCTCTACCTCAGACAGGGGGAACACTGAAGCTTTCTTT,CATSTSDRGNTEAFF
TRBJ2-6,15,few,TRBV29-1,NA,TGCAGCGCCGAACAAGGGGACTCTGGGGCCAACGTCCTGACTTTC,CSAEQGDSGANVLTF
TRBJ2-1,14,few,TRBV7-8,NA,TGTGCCAGCAGCCCCAAACATGGATACAATGAGCAGTTCTTC,CASSPKHGYNEQFF
TRBJ2-7,13,many,TRBV29-1,TRBD2,TGCAGCGTTGGTAGCGGGAGGGCCTTTGAGCAGTACTTC,CSVGSGRAFEQYF
TRBJ1-1,17,few,TRBV5-1,TRBD1,TGCGCCAGCAGCCCGCCGGCAGGGGGCACGGGGGGCACTGAAGCTTTCTTT,CASSPPAGGTGGTEAFF
TRBJ1-3,13,few,TRBV12-3/TRBV12-4,NA,TGTGCCAGCAGGGCTTACTCTGGAAACACCATATATTTT,CASRAYSGNTIYF
TRBJ2-1,15,NA,TRBV20-1,TRBD1,TGCAGTGCTTGGAGACCGGGACAGGGTTACAATGAGCAGTTCTTC,CSAWRPGQGYNEQFF
TRBJ1-1,16,many,TRBV5-1,NA,TGCGCCAGCAGCTTGCGGCCAGCTGGGGGAAACACTGAAGCTTTCTTT,CASSLRPAGGNTEAFF
TRBJ2-1,14,few,TRBV20-1,TRBD2,TGCAGTGCTAGTTCCGCTAGCGGGAGGGATGAGCAGTTCTTC,CSASSASGRDEQFF
TRBJ1-4,15,NA,TRBV29-1,TRBD1,TGCAGCGTTGCACAGGGGTTAGCAACTAATGAAAAACTGTTTTTT,CSVAQGLATNEKLFF
TRBJ2-4,13,NA,TRBV20-1,TRBD1,TGCAGTGCTTTAGACAGGGGTAAAAACATTCAGTACTTC,CSALDRGKNIQYF